This T cell receptor beta chain was identified in a study of control samples from healthy donors and cancer patients. This clone occurred once. Produced via immunoSEQ multiplex PCR; TCRdb's table is partial and in-frame only. The sample includes 230,000 or so clones, 90% to 95% of them seen just once. Germline CDR1 MNHEY, CDR2 SVGEGT. The CDR3 is 13 amino acids. V lost 6 bases and J lost 5, with 11 bases in between. The sequence was collected from a man over 45 in good health. The sequencing sample was made of blood. The rearrangement uses TRBV6-2 or TRBV6-3 and TRBJ1-5, with D maybe TRBD1 (6 bases). The CDR3 DNA follows: TGTGCCAGCAGCGGACAGTCGCATCAGCCCCAGCATTTT. Protein sequence: CASSGQSHQPQHF.